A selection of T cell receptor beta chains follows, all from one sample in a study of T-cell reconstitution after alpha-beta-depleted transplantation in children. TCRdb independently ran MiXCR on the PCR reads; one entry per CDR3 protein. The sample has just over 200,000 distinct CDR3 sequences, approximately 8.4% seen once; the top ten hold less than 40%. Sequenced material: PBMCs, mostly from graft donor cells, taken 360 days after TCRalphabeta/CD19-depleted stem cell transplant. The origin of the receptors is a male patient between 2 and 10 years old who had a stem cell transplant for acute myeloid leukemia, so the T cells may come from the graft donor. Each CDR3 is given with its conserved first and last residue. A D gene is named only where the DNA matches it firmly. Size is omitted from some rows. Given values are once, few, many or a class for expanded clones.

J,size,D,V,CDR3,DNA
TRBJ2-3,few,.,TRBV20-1,CSAPRGGADTQYF,TGCAGTGCACCCCGAGGAGGGGCAGATACGCAGTATTTT
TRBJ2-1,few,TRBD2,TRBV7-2,CASSLAPPGLVDYNEQFF,TGTGCCAGCAGCTTAGCGCCCCCGGGACTAGTAGACTACAATGAGCAGTTCTTC
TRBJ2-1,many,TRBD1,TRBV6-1,CASSVQMTGVNEQFF,TGTGCCAGCAGTGTCCAGATGACAGGGGTAAATGAGCAGTTCTTC
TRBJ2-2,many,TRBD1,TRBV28,CASSYRTGRVRTGELFF,TGTGCCAGCAGCTACCGGACAGGGCGGGTTAGGACCGGGGAGCTGTTTTTT
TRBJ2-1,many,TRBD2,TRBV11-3,CASRTGTSGITYNEQFF,TGTGCCAGCAGGACAGGGACTAGCGGGATAACCTACAATGAGCAGTTCTTC
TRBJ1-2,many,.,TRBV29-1,CSVEVGLWNYGYTF,TGCAGCGTTGAAGTCGGGCTTTGGAACTATGGCTACACCTTC
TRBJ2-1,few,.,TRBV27,CASRPSSPYNEQFF,TGTGCCAGCAGACCTAGCTCTCCCTACAATGAGCAGTTCTTC
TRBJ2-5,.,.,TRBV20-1,CSAPAGLQETQYF,TGCAGTGCGCCCGCGGGTCTCCAAGAGACCCAGTACTTC
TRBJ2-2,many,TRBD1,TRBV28,CASEQGANTGELFF,TGTGCCAGCGAACAGGGGGCGAACACCGGGGAGCTGTTTTTT
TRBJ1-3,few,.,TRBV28,CASSLRKKAGNTIYF,TGTGCCAGCAGTTTGAGAAAGAAAGCTGGAAACACCATATATTTT
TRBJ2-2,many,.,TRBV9,CASSVTSPANTGELFF,TGTGCCAGCAGCGTCACATCCCCCGCGAACACCGGGGAGCTGTTTTTT
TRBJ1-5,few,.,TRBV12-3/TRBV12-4,CASSLVSQASQPQHF,TGTGCCAGCAGTTTAGTCTCCCAAGCAAGTCAGCCCCAGCATTTT
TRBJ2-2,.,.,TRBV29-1,CSVRFTGELFF,TGCAGCGTCAGATTCACCGGGGAGCTGTTTTTT
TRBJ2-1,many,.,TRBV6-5,CASSSSMGWFF,TGTGCCAGCAGTTCATCCATGGGATGGTTCTTC